What follows are 14 T cell receptor beta chains derived from one specimen sequenced in a study of OX40 agonist ivuxolimab in advanced cancers. TCRdb's copy holds only in-frame clones and misses some; the assay was immunoSEQ multiplex PCR. This table holds 50,000 or so clones, around four fifths found once. The source was CD4+ or CD8+ T cells sorted from blood, collected in a trial of the OX40 agonist ivuxolimab. Receptor source: an adult with an advanced solid tumor such as melanoma, head and neck, liver or kidney cancer.

The rearrangement joins TRBV7-8 to TRBJ2-2; 10 nucleotides line up with TRBD2. This CDR3 region has 16 residues. The germline V gene encodes CDR1 SGHVS and CDR2 FQNEAQ. Trimming at V came to 4 bases and at J to 2 bases, leaving 4 bases not matched to a gene. The CDR3 protein is CASSSLAGGNTGELFF. CDR3 DNA sequence: TGTGCCAGCAGCTCTTTAGCGGGGGGAAACACCGGGGAGCTGTTTTTT.

The chain has TRBV6-1 and TRBJ1-2; D perhaps matches TRBD1 (6 bases). V gave up 1 base and J gave up 8 bases, with 17 bases separating them. Germline V gives CDR1 MNHNS, CDR2 SASEGT. The CDR3 consists of 15 residues. Here the CDR3 DNA reads TGTGCCAGCAGTGAAGGGGGGGCGCGCTCATTGGGCTACACCTTC. Amino acid sequence: CASSEGGARSLGYTF.

V and J are TRBV7-2 and TRBJ1-5, with D unresolved. The CDR3 has 14 residues. With 3 bases removed from V and 6 bases from J, the gap between germline ends came to 12 bases. The V gene's germline CDR1 is SGHTA and CDR2 FQGNSA. The CDR3 loop reads CASSFKLGGQPQHF. In nucleotides, the CDR3 is TGTGCCAGCAGCTTTAAATTGGGTGGTCAGCCCCAGCATTTT.

The chain links TRBV5-1 to TRBJ1-1; TRBD1 is a possible D gene (5 bases). This CDR3 has 15 amino acids. The germline CDR1 and CDR2 sequences are SGHRS and YFSETQ. The ends were cut back, 2 bases at V and 6 bases at J, with 17 bases in the middle. This chain's CDR3 is CASSFFSSRVPEAFF. CDR3 coding DNA: TGCGCCAGCAGCTTTTTCTCGAGCAGGGTGCCTGAAGCTTTCTTT.

This clone was counted once. J is TRBJ2-5 and V is TRBV27; 13 bases map to TRBD2. CDR1 MNHEY and CDR2 SMNVEV come from the germline V gene (reference sequence). The CDR3 spans 15 residues. The trim removed 4 bases at V and 6 bases at J, leaving 5 bases unmatched. The CDR3 is CASSSRTSGGKTQYF. CDR3 bases: TGTGCCAGCAGTTCCCGGACTAGCGGGGGCAAGACCCAGTACTTC.

This chain links TRBV10-3 with TRBJ2-3; 10 bases align to TRBD2. V lost 0 bases and J lost 3; bases outside the gene matches: 3. The CDR3 sequence is 16 residues long. Germline CDR1 reads ENHRY; CDR2 reads SYGVKD. CDR3 bases: TGTGCCATCAGTGAGTCGACAGCGGGGGGGACAGATACGCAGTATTTT. Translating gives CAISESTAGGTDTQYF.

The chain carries TRBV5-1 and TRBJ1-2; 10 nucleotides line up with TRBD1. The CDR3 sequence is 15 residues long. In germline, CDR1 is SGHRS, CDR2 YFSETQ. Trimming at V came to 4 bases and at J to 4 bases, leaving 7 bases not matched to a gene. DNA of the CDR3: TGCGCCAGCAGCCTCGGGACAGGGGAAGGCTATGGCTACACCTTC. It translates to CASSLGTGEGYGYTF.

The J gene is TRBJ1-3, the V gene TRBV7-2; 8 nucleotides agree with TRBD1. Losses at the gene ends were 2 bases for V and 10 bases for J; bases not matched to a gene: 7. Germline V lookup: CDR1 SGHTA, CDR2 FQGNSA. CDR3 length: 14 residues. The DNA for the CDR3 is TGTGCCAGCAGCTTAATCCGGACAGGGTGGACCATATATTTT. Residues: CASSLIRTGWTIYF. The full variable domain, in which reference TRBV7-2 and TRBJ1-3 provide the parts outside the CDR3, is GAGVSQSPSNKVTEKGKDVELRCDPISGHTALYWYRQSLGQGLEFLIYFQGNSAPDKSGLPSDRFSAERTGGSVSTLTIQRTQQEDSAVYLCASSLIRTGWTIYFGEGSWLTVV.

This clone appeared a few times. This rearrangement joins TRBV29-1 to TRBJ1-5; a weak D match, TRBD1 (5 bases). V was cut by 5 bases and J by 5 bases, with 10 bases left in between. Germline values: CDR1 SQVTM, CDR2 ANQGSEA. The CDR3 extends over 12 amino acids. For the CDR3, the DNA is TGCAGCGTTCGGGACTTCGATCAGCCCCAGCATTTT. Translating it yields CSVRDFDQPQHF. The whole variable domain, filled in from reference TRBV29-1 and TRBJ1-5, reads SAVISQKPSRDICQRGTSLTIQCQVDSQVTMMFWYRQQPGQSLTLIATANQGSEATYESGFVIDKFPISRPNLTFSTLTVSNMSPEDSSIYLCSVRDFDQPQHFGDGTRLSIL.

This clone was seen a few times. The chain employs TRBV4-1 and TRBJ2-1; 10 positions match TRBD2. Germline lookup yields CDR1 MGHRA and CDR2 YSYEKL. The J segment lost 12 bases and the V segment lost 0 bases, leaving 11 bases of the junction unmatched. CDR3 length: 16 residues. This chain's CDR3 is CASSQDIASGSYPQFF. CDR3 in DNA: TGCGCCAGCAGCCAAGATATCGCTAGCGGGAGTTACCCGCAGTTCTTC.

The chain recombines TRBV19 with TRBJ2-1, with 10 bases aligning to TRBD2. CDR3 length: 16 amino acids. Unmatched junction bases numbered 13, after V lost 6 bases and J lost 8 bases. From germline, CDR1 is LNHDA and CDR2 SQIVND (reference sequence). The CDR3 DNA reads as TGTGCCAGTAGGCCCCGTTCGAGCGGGGGGGCCCATGAGCAGTTCTTC. Encoded protein: CASRPRSSGGAHEQFF.

The chain has TRBV27 and TRBJ2-7; D not resolved. The ends were cut back, 3 bases at V and 0 bases at J, with 9 bases in the middle. Germline V lookup: CDR1 MNHEY, CDR2 SMNVEV (reference sequence). This CDR3 spans 14 amino acids. The CDR3 DNA is TGTGCCAGCAGTTTGCAGTCCAGCTCCTACGAGCAGTACTTC. Protein: CASSLQSSSYEQYF.

J is TRBJ2-3 and V is TRBV11-3; 11 bases align to TRBD2. CDR1 is SGHNT and CDR2 is YENEEA in the germline V gene. The CDR3 consists of 16 residues. Germline trimming cut 4 bases from V and 5 bases from J; bases unmatched to any gene: 8. The CDR3 loop is CASSSGTSGDGDTQYF. For the CDR3, the DNA is TGTGCCAGCAGCTCAGGGACTAGCGGTGACGGAGATACGCAGTATTTT.

This clone was detected only a few times. CDR3 DNA: TGTGCCAGCAGTTTACTCGCAGGGGGCTCTGGAAACACCATATATTTT. As protein: CASSLLAGGSGNTIYF. This chain links TRBV6-5 with TRBJ1-3; 7 positions match TRBD1. The germline V gene has CDR1 MNHEY and CDR2 SVGAGI. V lost 4 bases, J lost 0 bases, and 6 bases stayed unmatched. This CDR3 comprises 16 residues.